The present TCR beta chain was sequenced within a study of identical twins. Study observations and caveats: A partial confounding effect on zero-insertion analyses could come from invariant MAIT and iNKT cells.

This clonotype was seen ten or more times. Its antigen remains unknown. Healthy Caucasians, and only they, were the donors. Through template switching, a universal primer site was introduced, and the cDNA contained unique molecular identifiers. MiXCR was run by TCRdb on the 5' RACE reads, yielding one entry per CDR3 protein. The sample carries 300,000 to 350,000 distinct CDR3 sequences, 9% to 15% recorded once. The CDR3 has 15 amino acids. Germline CDR1 reads SGHDN; CDR2 reads FVKESK. V lost 2 bases, J lost 2 bases, and 13 bases lay in between. Another study also made use of these data, one on yellow fever vaccine responses in identical twins. From that second work: Each twin's T cell response to the vaccine was reported to look partly convergent and partly personalized.

Sequencing used CD8+ T cells sorted from blood. This TCR came from a young woman in good health. The V call is TRBV14, the J call TRBJ2-7; D may be TRBD1 (5 bases). CDR3 DNA: TGTGCCAGCAGCCAACGAGACAGATTTACCTACGAGCAGTACTTC. The encoded protein is CASSQRDRFTYEQYF.